The sample holds a few counts of the clone carrying this TCR beta chain. Each CDR3 protein gets one entry after TCRdb re-called the 5' RACE reads with MiXCR. The table has approximately 490,000 distinct CDR3 sequences, around 24% seen once. Germline V gives CDR1 MNHEY, CDR2 SVGAGI. V was clipped by 2 bases and J by 5 bases; unmatched bases: 8. The CDR3 extends over 15 amino acids. This entry is derived from a study of identical twins. Separately, the same data were catalogued under a study of yellow fever vaccine responses in identical twins.

This TCR derives from a woman between 18 and 30 years old in good health. Sequencing used CD4+ T cells sorted from blood. The chain is built from TRBV6-5 and TRBJ1-1; the match to TRBD1 covers 7 bases. The CDR3, as DNA: TGTGCCAGCAGTTACCTAGACAGGGTCGGGACTGAAGCTTTCTTT. Translation gives CASSYLDRVGTEAFF.